This T cell receptor (beta chain) was recorded in a study of blood T cell repertoires in COVID-19. Study background: The origin of the acute and convalescent COVID-19 samples was the United States, Italy and Spain. In each case, the material was cDNA or gDNA derived from T cells, B-cell-depleted T cells, or PBMCs.

Profiling relied on immunoSEQ multiplex PCR, and the TCRdb table lists in-frame clones only, not all of them. This table has almost 200,000 clones, around 92% appearing once. Enrolled through a virtual design, the participants were between 18 and 89 years of age and came from some 25 US areas. The CDR3 consists of 14 residues. CDR1 is MDHEN, CDR2 SYDVKM, per germline. Trimming pared 5 bases from V and 9 bases from J, leaving 14 bases between. This chain uses TRBV28 with TRBJ1-6, with D maybe TRBD1 (6 bases). The material sequenced was PBMCs or T cells enriched from blood (not recorded which). The sequence derives from a woman aged 18-35 years who had recovered from COVID-19. In DNA, the CDR3 is TGTGCCAGCAGTCTCAGGGGTTCAGGTTCACCCCTCCACTTT. Amino acids: CASSLRGSGSPLHF.